This T cell receptor (beta chain) was identified during a study of T-cell memory formation after mild COVID-19. Study-wide results and limits: Researchers found some responding clones in pre-infection memory, a sign that cross-reactive memory joined. The main location of contracting CD4+ clones was CM and EM, and that of contracting CD8+ clones was EMRA.

Constant-segment primers and 5'RACE yielded cDNA libraries for TCR alpha and TCR beta, each carrying sample barcodes and UMIs. TCRdb processed the 5' RACE reads anew with MiXCR; each CDR3 protein has one entry. The repertoire holds under 300,000 distinct CDR3 sequences, with 15% to 20% as singletons. The CDR3 covers 13 residues. Germline V gene lookup returns CDR1 SGHTA and CDR2 FQGNSA. V was pared by 5 bases and J by 3 bases, with 10 bases between. Points on this clonotype: Its antigen is as yet unknown.

The chain uses TRBV7-2 and TRBJ1-1, with D uncertain. Sequenced input: PBMCs or a T cell subset sorted from them (not recorded which). The receptor's source is a man between 18 and 29 years old who had mild COVID-19 (a few samples of this study predate the infection). Cell type and time point are not known. The CDR3 sequence is CASSQRRYTEAFF. The CDR3 DNA reads TGTGCCAGCAGCCAACGACGGTACACTGAAGCTTTCTTT.